One and the same sample provided the 30 T cell receptor beta chains below, sequenced in a study of cytomegalovirus exposure and HLA in healthy donors (dated by TCRdb to 2017 to 2019). Library method: the immunoSEQ multiplex PCR assay. The multiplex PCR relied on a mix of 60 forward primers for TCR Vbeta segments and 13 reverse primers for TCR Jbeta segments. TCRdb took this table from immuneACCESS and kept in-frame rearrangements with V and J called. Such tables lack part of the clones; where checked against another copy, unresolved V genes explain under half of the gap, and the rest is unexplained. The table of this sample itemizes approximately 100,000 clones. The ten largest make up about 0.59% of the sample. The sample consisted of PBMCs. The receptors were sampled from a man over 45 in good health and CMV-seronegative.

This chain uses TRBV2 with TRBJ1-2; no reliable D call. Trimming took off 7 bases at V and 7 bases at J, with 16 bases between the two ends. Germline V CDR1 and CDR2: SNHLY, FYNNEI. The CDR3 loop spans 13 amino acids. CDR3 coding DNA: TGTGCCAGCACCCAAAGTGCCGGGAGTGGCTACACCTTC. Its translation: CASTQSAGSGYTF. The full variable domain, rest sourced from reference TRBV2 and TRBJ1-2, is EPEVTQTPSHQVTQMGQEVILRCVPISNHLYFYWYRQILGQKVEFLVSFYNNEISEKSEIFDDQFSVERPDGSNFTLKIRSTKLEDSAMYFCASTQSAGSGYTFGSGTRLTVV.

The DNA of the CDR3 is TGTGCCAGCAGTTTCACAGGGGGGGATGAAAAACTGTTTTTT. Protein: CASSFTGGDEKLFF. The chain joins TRBV6-1 to TRBJ1-4; 8 bases agree with TRBD1. The trim removed 5 bases at V and 6 bases at J, leaving 5 bases unmatched. This CDR3 comprises 14 residues. The germline V gene has CDR1 MNHNS and CDR2 SASEGT.

This CDR3 is CSVEQGRTEAFF. The DNA for the CDR3 is TGCAGCGTTGAACAGGGTCGTACTGAAGCTTTCTTT. This sequence joins TRBV29-1 and TRBJ1-1, with D perhaps matching TRBD1 (5 bases). V shed 2 bases and J shed 5 bases, with 9 bases lying between them. CDR1 and CDR2 (germline): SQVTM, ANQGSEA. The CDR3 loop spans 12 amino acids.

The rearrangement joins TRBV9 to TRBJ2-1, with TRBD2 as a possible D gene (6 bases). The V gene lost 3 bases and the J gene lost 2 bases, with 9 bases spanning the gap. Per germline, CDR1 SGDLS and CDR2 YYNGEE. The CDR3 is 14 residues long. The CDR3: CASSAGEAYNEQFF. The CDR3, as DNA: TGTGCCAGCAGCGCGGGGGAGGCCTACAATGAGCAGTTCTTC.

Here the CDR3 DNA reads TGTGCCAGCAGTTATCGGGGAGGGGAGAGGGAGACCCAGTACTTC. As protein: CASSYRGGERETQYF. V is TRBV6-6 and J is TRBJ2-5; 7 bases map to TRBD2. V gave up 3 bases and J gave up 5 bases; unmatched junction bases: 9. CDR1 and CDR2 from the germline V gene are MNHNY and SVGAGI (reference sequence). CDR3 length equals 15 residues.

This chain uses TRBV5-1 with TRBJ2-1; D perhaps matches TRBD1 (5 bases). The V gene's germline CDR1 is SGHRS and CDR2 YFSETQ. The CDR3 contains 15 residues. The V and J ends lost 3 bases and 6 bases respectively, with 16 bases between them. CDR3 residues: CASSSGSFGFNEQFF. The CDR3 DNA sequence: TGCGCCAGCAGCTCAGGGTCATTTGGCTTCAATGAGCAGTTCTTC.

J is TRBJ1-2 and V is TRBV25-1; D unclear. Trimming shortened V by 2 bases and J by 4 bases, and 8 bases separated the two germline ends. This CDR3 is built from 13 residues. The germline gives CDR1 MGHDK, CDR2 SYGVNS. The CDR3 loop is CASSEGGPYGYTF. DNA of the CDR3: TGTGCCAGCAGTGAAGGCGGCCCCTATGGCTACACCTTC.

The gene calls are TRBV27 and TRBJ1-1, with 9 bases that match TRBD1. Trimming took 2 bases from V and 1 from J; bases not matched to a gene: 11. The CDR3 is made up of 18 amino acids. Germline V CDR1 and CDR2: MNHEY, SMNVEV (reference sequence). For the CDR3, the DNA is TGTGCCAGCAGTTTACTCACCAGGGACAGGGAGGCGAACACTGAAGCTTTCTTT. It encodes CASSLLTRDREANTEAFF.

The V gene is TRBV4-3, the J gene TRBJ1-2; D not resolved. The V gene lost 0 bases and the J gene lost 4 bases, with 6 bases spanning the gap. Germline loops: CDR1 LGHNA, CDR2 YSLEER. The CDR3 runs 13 residues. The CDR3: CASSQEFSYGYTF. CDR3 nucleotide sequence: TGCGCCAGCAGCCAAGAATTCTCCTATGGCTACACCTTC.

The chain couples TRBV5-1 to TRBJ1-2, with TRBD1 matching over 8 bases. Germline CDR1 reads SGHRS; CDR2 reads YFSETQ. V lost 3 bases to trimming and J lost 2 bases; unmatched junction nucleotides: 9. This CDR3 spans 16 amino acids. CDR3 in amino acids: CASSSQGQENNYGYTF. The CDR3 DNA follows: TGCGCCAGCAGCTCCCAGGGACAGGAGAACAACTATGGCTACACCTTC. Full variable domain (missing parts from reference TRBV5-1 and TRBJ1-2): KAGVTQTPRYLIKTRGQQVTLSCSPISGHRSVSWYQQTPGQGLQFLFEYFSETQRNKGNFPGRFSGRQFSNSRSEMNVSTLELGDSALYLCASSSQGQENNYGYTFGSGTRLTVV.

The chain combines TRBV7-9 with TRBJ1-5, with D unresolved. CDR1 is SEHNR and CDR2 is FQNEAQ in the germline V gene (reference sequence). V gave up 2 bases and J gave up 1 base, with 15 bases separating them. This CDR3 has 17 residues. CDR3 sequence reads: CASSLFGKGGSNQPQHF. The CDR3 bases are TGTGCCAGCAGCTTATTTGGAAAGGGAGGAAGCAATCAGCCCCAGCATTTT. The full variable domain, with the rest looked up from reference TRBV7-9 and TRBJ1-5, is DTGVSQNPRHKITKRGQNVTFRCDPISEHNRLYWYRQTLGQGPEFLTYFQNEAQLEKSRLLSDRFSAERPKGSFSTLEIQRTEQGDSAMYLCASSLFGKGGSNQPQHFGDGTRLSIL.

The chain joins TRBV28 to TRBJ1-5, with TRBD1 as a possible D gene (6 bases). Germline CDR1 is MDHEN and CDR2 is SYDVKM. The CDR3 runs to 15 residues. The germline V and J ends were trimmed by 6 bases and 0 bases, with 12 bases remaining between them. The CDR3 DNA sequence: TGTGCCAGCAGCAGGACAGATTATAGCAATCAGCCCCAGCATTTT. This sequence encodes CASSRTDYSNQPQHF.

The rearrangement links TRBV27 to TRBJ2-5; 9 bases align to TRBD2. Germline V lookup: CDR1 MNHEY, CDR2 SMNVEV (reference sequence). This CDR3 comprises 14 residues. The V gene end was trimmed by 6 bases and the J gene end by 6 bases; junction bases not matched to a gene: 8. CDR3 amino acids: CASRIAGASKTQYF. CDR3 bases: TGTGCCAGCAGAATAGCGGGGGCCTCGAAGACCCAGTACTTC.

The CDR3: CASSLAGLGQYGYTF. The CDR3 coding sequence is TGCGCCAGCAGCTTGGCGGGTTTAGGACAGTATGGCTACACCTTC. This chain links TRBV5-1 with TRBJ1-2, with a weak D call TRBD1 (6 bases). The CDR3 has 15 amino acids. V was clipped by 0 bases and J by 5 bases, with 14 bases between them. CDR1 and CDR2 (germline): SGHRS, YFSETQ.

The chain is built from TRBV5-6 and TRBJ2-1; D unresolved. This CDR3 is built from 11 residues. Germline CDR1 reads SGHDT; CDR2 reads YYEEEE. Trimming took 3 bases from V and 12 from J, leaving 10 bases between them. Here the CDR3 reads CASSSEWRQFF. The CDR3 DNA is TGTGCCAGCAGCTCGGAGTGGAGGCAGTTCTTC.

The rearrangement joins TRBV7-9 to TRBJ2-7; maybe TRBD1 (6 bases). The V gene's germline CDR1 is SEHNR and CDR2 FQNEAQ (reference sequence). This CDR3 contains 16 residues. The germline V and J ends were trimmed by 5 bases and 0 bases, with 17 bases remaining between them. The CDR3 DNA reads TGTGCCAGCAGCCTAGGTGGGACATCGAGCTCCTACGAGCAGTACTTC. Its translation is CASSLGGTSSSYEQYF.

The CDR3 reads CASSVGTTLSQETQYF. CDR3 nucleotide sequence: TGTGCCAGCAGCGTAGGGACTACCCTGTCGCAAGAGACCCAGTACTTC. The chain carries TRBV9 and TRBJ2-5, with D tentatively TRBD2 (6 bases). The V end was cut by 0 bases, the J end by 2 bases, with 14 bases between. The CDR3 runs to 16 residues. Germline CDR1 SGDLS, CDR2 YYNGEE.

The rearrangement links TRBV10-1 to TRBJ2-7; perhaps TRBD1 as D (6 bases). Trimming stripped 8 bases from V and 2 bases from J, with 22 bases between. The CDR3 loop spans 16 amino acids. The germline gives CDR1 WNHNN, CDR2 SYGVQD (reference sequence). CDR3 in DNA: TGCGCCAGCTTCCTCCGTCGGACAGCCACGGCCTACGAGCAGTACTTC. Translation: CASFLRRTATAYEQYF.

The CDR3 DNA reads TGTGCCAGCTCACCATCCCCGTCAGGACAGCCCCAGCATTTT. This sequence encodes CASSPSPSGQPQHF. The chain has TRBV18 and TRBJ1-5; unclear D gene. V lost 2 bases and J lost 7, with 12 bases in between. Germline values: CDR1 KGHSH, CDR2 LQKENI. The CDR3 is 14 amino acids.

This rearrangement joins TRBV29-1 to TRBJ2-7; TRBD1 agrees at 12 bases. The J segment lost 2 bases and the V segment lost 5 bases, leaving 10 bases of the junction unmatched. CDR1 and CDR2 from the germline V gene are SQVTM and ANQGSEA. The CDR3 runs to 16 residues. CDR3 sequence reads: CSVLGTGGVWAYEQYF. CDR3 sequence (DNA): TGCAGCGTTTTAGGGACAGGGGGCGTCTGGGCCTACGAGCAGTACTTC.

The chain joins TRBV25-1 to TRBJ1-1; D may be TRBD1 (6 bases). CDR1 and CDR2 (germline): MGHDK, SYGVNS. The CDR3 runs 13 residues. V dropped 5 bases and J dropped 5 bases, with 12 bases sitting between them. The CDR3 DNA is TGTGCCAGCAGTTCAGGGGTACGAACTGAAGCTTTCTTT. It specifies CASSSGVRTEAFF.

V is TRBV7-6 and J is TRBJ2-7, with 10 bases matching TRBD2. The V and J ends lost 6 bases and 7 bases, in that order; junction bases with no gene match: 6. Germline CDR1 SGHVS, CDR2 FNYEAQ. This CDR3 comprises 13 residues. The chain's CDR3 is CASRPGAGGEQYF. The DNA of the CDR3 is TGTGCCAGCAGGCCTGGAGCGGGGGGGGAGCAGTACTTC. The full variable domain, completed using reference TRBV7-6 and TRBJ2-7, is GAGVSQSPRYKVTKRGQDVALRCDPISGHVSLYWYRQALGQGPEFLTYFNYEAQQDKSGLPNDRFSAERPEGSISTLTIQRTEQRDSAMYRCASRPGAGGEQYFGPGTRLTVT.

The chain employs TRBV29-1 and TRBJ2-2; 9 nucleotides match TRBD1. The CDR3 runs 14 residues. V trimming: 6 bases; J trimming: 6 bases; junction bases outside the gene matches: 8. CDR1 is SQVTM, CDR2 ANQGSEA, per germline. The CDR3 nucleotides are TGCAGCGTACAGGACAGGGGTACGGCCGGGGAGCTGTTTTTT. Translated, it gives CSVQDRGTAGELFF.

This chain uses TRBV7-9 with TRBJ2-7; no clear D gene. CDR1 is SEHNR and CDR2 is FQNEAQ in the germline V gene (reference sequence). The CDR3 totals 13 residues. The V end was cut by 5 bases, the J end by 2 bases, with 10 bases between. The chain's CDR3 is CASSTTPTYEQYF. Written as DNA, the CDR3 is TGTGCCAGCAGCACGACACCTACCTACGAGCAGTACTTC.

This chain links TRBV6-6 with TRBJ1-5; the D gene is possibly TRBD1 (6 bases). This CDR3 has 14 amino acids. V was clipped by 2 bases and J by 6 bases, with 11 bases between them. The V gene's germline CDR1 is MNHNY and CDR2 SVGAGI (reference sequence). This chain's CDR3 is CASSYLQGPQPQHF. The DNA for the CDR3 is TGTGCCAGCAGTTACCTACAGGGACCTCAGCCCCAGCATTTT.

The V gene is TRBV29-1, the J gene TRBJ2-1; 10 bases are a match to TRBD1. The CDR3 runs to 13 residues. CDR1 and CDR2 (germline): SQVTM, ANQGSEA. V was clipped by 8 bases and J by 8 bases; unmatched bases: 9. CDR3 DNA: TGCAGCACCGGACGGGACAGGGGTTATGAGCAGTTCTTC. It specifies CSTGRDRGYEQFF.

The V gene is TRBV12-5, the J gene TRBJ1-6, with D perhaps TRBD1 (5 bases). V dropped 7 bases and J dropped 5 bases, with 15 bases sitting between them. Germline loops: CDR1 LGHNT, CDR2 FRNRAP. CDR3 size: 15 residues. The CDR3 protein is CASALGQGNNSPLHF. The CDR3 DNA is TGTGCTAGTGCCTTGGGGCAGGGTAATAATTCACCCCTCCACTTT. Supplemented by reference TRBV12-5 and TRBJ1-6, the full variable domain reads DARVTQTPRHKVTEMGQEVTMRCQPILGHNTVFWYRQTMMQGLELLAYFRNRAPLDDSGMPKDRFSAEMPDATLATLKIQPSEPRDSAVYFCASALGQGNNSPLHFGNGTRLTVT.

CDR3 DNA sequence: TGTGCCAGCCTGCCGGGACACTGGGATCAGCCCCAGCATTTT. Protein: CASLPGHWDQPQHF. The chain couples TRBV6-1 to TRBJ1-5, with a tentative D call TRBD1 (6 bases). The CDR3 totals 14 residues. Germline assignment: CDR1 MNHNS and CDR2 SASEGT. Trimming stripped 8 bases from V and 5 bases from J, with 16 bases between.

The rearrangement uses TRBV7-2 and TRBJ1-1; TRBD1 is a possible D gene (6 bases). Germline CDR1 is SGHTA and CDR2 is FQGNSA. CDR3 size: 15 residues. V lost 1 base and J lost 4, with 13 bases in between. In DNA form, the CDR3 reads TGTGCCAGCAGCTTAGTTGGGGGGGCCAGCACTGAAGCTTTCTTT. It yields the protein CASSLVGGASTEAFF.

The chain uses TRBV2 and TRBJ1-1, with D hard to call. CDR1 SNHLY and CDR2 FYNNEI come from the germline V gene. The CDR3 length is 13 residues. Trimming cost V 8 bases and J 5 bases, with 15 bases left between them. CDR3 in amino acids: CASFAARGTEAFF. DNA for the CDR3: TGTGCCAGCTTCGCAGCTCGAGGGACTGAAGCTTTCTTT.